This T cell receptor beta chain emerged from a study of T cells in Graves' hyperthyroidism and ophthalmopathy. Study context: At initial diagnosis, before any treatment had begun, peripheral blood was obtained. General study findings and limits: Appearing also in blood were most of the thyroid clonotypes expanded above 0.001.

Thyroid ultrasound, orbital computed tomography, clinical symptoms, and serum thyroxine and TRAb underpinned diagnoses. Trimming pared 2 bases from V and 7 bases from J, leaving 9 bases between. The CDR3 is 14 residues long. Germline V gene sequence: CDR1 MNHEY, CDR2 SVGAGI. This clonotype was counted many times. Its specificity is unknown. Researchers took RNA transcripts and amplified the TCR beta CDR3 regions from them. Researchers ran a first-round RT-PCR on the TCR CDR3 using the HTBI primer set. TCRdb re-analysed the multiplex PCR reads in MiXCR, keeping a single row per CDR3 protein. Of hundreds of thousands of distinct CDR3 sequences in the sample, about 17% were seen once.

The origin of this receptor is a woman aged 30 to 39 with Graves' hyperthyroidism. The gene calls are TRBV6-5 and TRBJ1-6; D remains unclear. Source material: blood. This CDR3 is CASSYVQSNSPLHF. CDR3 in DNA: TGTGCCAGCAGTTACGTCCAGTCAAATTCACCCCTCCACTTT.